This TCR beta chain stems from a study of blood T cell repertoires in COVID-19. Across the whole study: The United States, Italy and Spain provided the acute and convalescent COVID-19 samples. PBMCs, B-cell-depleted T cells, or T cells were the source of the cDNA or gDNA that made up the material.

V lost 7 bases to trimming and J lost 5 bases, with 14 bases between them. The CDR3 is 12 amino acids. The germline CDR1 and CDR2 sequences are SQVTM and ANQGSEA. Original analysis: Amplification from reference gene primers served as the basis for estimated nucleated cell counts. The repertoire was sequenced with immunoSEQ multiplex PCR; TCRdb's copy has only in-frame clones and lacks some. That table supplies the V and J calls and clone size; D and trimming were determined from the DNA. The sample contains approximately 210,000 clones, roughly 89% of which appear only once. The V and J genes are TRBV29-1 and TRBJ1-1; D is possibly TRBD1 (5 bases). The source of this sequence is a man aged 25-40 years who had recovered from COVID-19. Sequenced sample: peripheral blood. Here the CDR3 reads CSGCRDWTEAFF. DNA for the CDR3: TGCAGCGGTTGCAGGGATTGGACTGAAGCTTTCTTT.